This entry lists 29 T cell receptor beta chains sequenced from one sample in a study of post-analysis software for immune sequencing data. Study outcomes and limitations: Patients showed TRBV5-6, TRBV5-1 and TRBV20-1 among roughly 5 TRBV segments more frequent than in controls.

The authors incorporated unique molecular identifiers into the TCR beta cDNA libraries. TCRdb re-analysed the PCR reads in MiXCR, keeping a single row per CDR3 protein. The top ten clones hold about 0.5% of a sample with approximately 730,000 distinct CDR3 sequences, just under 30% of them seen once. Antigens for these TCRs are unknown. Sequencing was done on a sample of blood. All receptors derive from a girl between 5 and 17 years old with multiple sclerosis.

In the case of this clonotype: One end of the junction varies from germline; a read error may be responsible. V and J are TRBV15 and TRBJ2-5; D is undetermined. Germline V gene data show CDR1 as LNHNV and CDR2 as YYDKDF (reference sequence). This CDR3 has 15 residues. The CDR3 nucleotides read TGTGCCACCAGCAGAGAAAATGGACGGCAAGAGACCCTGTACTTC. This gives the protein CATSRENGRQETLYF.

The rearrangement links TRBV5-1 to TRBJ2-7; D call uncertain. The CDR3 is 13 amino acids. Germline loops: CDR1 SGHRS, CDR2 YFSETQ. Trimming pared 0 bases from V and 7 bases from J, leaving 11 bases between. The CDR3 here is CASSLDTPAEQYF. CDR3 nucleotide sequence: TGCGCCAGCAGCTTGGACACCCCGGCGGAGCAGTACTTC.

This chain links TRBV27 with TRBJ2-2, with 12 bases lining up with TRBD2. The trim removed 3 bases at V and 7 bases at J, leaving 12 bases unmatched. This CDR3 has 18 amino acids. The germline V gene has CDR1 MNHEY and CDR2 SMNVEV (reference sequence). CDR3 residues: CASSFLRPSGRVGGELFF. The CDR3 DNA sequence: TGTGCCAGCAGTTTCCTCCGCCCTAGCGGGAGGGTCGGCGGGGAGCTGTTTTTT.

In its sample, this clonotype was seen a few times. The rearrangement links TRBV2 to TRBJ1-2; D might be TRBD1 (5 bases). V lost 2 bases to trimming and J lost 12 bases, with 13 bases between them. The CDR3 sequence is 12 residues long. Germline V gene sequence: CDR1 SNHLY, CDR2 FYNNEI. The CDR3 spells CASSENTGPHTF. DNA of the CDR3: TGTGCCAGCAGTGAAAATACAGGCCCGCACACCTTC.

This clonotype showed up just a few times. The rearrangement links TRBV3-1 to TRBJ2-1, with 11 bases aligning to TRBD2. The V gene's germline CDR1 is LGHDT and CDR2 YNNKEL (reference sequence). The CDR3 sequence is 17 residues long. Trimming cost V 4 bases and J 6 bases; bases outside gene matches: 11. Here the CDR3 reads CASSRTYSGRARNEQFF. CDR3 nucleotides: TGTGCCAGCAGCCGCACTTATAGCGGGAGGGCCCGCAATGAGCAGTTCTTC.

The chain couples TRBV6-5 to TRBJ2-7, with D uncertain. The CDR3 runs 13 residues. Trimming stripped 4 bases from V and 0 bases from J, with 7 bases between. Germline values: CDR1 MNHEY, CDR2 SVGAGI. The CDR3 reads CASSSDASYEQYF. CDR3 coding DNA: TGTGCCAGCAGTTCGGACGCCTCCTACGAGCAGTACTTC.

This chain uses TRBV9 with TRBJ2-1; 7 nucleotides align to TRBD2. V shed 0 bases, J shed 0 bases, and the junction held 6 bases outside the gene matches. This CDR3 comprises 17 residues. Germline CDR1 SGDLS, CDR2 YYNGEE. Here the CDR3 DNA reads TGTGCCAGCAGCGTAGAACAAGCGGGATTCTCCTACAATGAGCAGTTCTTC. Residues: CASSVEQAGFSYNEQFF.

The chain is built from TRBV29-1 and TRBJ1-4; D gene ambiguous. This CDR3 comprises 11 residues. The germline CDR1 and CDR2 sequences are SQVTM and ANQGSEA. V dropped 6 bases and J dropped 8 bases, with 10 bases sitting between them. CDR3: CSVDIGEKLFF. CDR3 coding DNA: TGCAGCGTAGACATCGGGGAAAAACTGTTTTTT.

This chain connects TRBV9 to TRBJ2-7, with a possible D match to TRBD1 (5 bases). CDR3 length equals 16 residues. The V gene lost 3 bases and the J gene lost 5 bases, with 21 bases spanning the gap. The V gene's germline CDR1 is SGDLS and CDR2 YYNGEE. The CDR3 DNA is TGTGCCAGCAGCGGAGTTCGGGCAGGGTGGGCCGACGAGCAGTACTTC. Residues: CASSGVRAGWADEQYF.

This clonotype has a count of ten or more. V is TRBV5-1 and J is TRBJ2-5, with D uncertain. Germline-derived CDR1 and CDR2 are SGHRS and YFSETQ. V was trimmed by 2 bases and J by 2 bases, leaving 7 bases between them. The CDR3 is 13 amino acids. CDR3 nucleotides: TGCGCCAGCAGCTTAGAGTATCAAGAGACCCAGTACTTC. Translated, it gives CASSLEYQETQYF.

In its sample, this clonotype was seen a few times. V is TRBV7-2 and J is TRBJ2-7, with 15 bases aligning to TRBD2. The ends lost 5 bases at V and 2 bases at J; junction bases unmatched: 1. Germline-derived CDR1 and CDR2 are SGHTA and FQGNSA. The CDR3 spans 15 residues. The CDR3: CASSGLAGGPYEQYF. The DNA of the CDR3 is TGTGCCAGCAGCGGACTAGCGGGAGGGCCCTACGAGCAGTACTTC.

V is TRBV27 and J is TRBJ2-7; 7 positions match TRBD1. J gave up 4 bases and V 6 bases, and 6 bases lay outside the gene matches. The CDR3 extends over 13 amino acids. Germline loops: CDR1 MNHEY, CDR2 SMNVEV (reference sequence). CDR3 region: CASRKTGFYEQYF. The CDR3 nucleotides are TGTGCCAGCAGGAAGACAGGGTTTTACGAGCAGTACTTC.

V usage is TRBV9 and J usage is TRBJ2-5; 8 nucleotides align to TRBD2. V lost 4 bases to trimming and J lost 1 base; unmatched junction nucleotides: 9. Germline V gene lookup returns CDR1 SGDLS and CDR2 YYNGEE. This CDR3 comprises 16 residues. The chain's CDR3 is CASSIEGLAGQETQYF. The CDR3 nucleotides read TGTGCCAGCAGCATAGAGGGTCTAGCGGGCCAAGAGACCCAGTACTTC.

CDR3 sequence (DNA): TGTGCCAGCCTGACAGTTAACACTGAAGCTTTCTTT. It specifies CASLTVNTEAFF. This sequence joins TRBV10-3 and TRBJ1-1; D possibly corresponds to TRBD1 (5 bases). The CDR3 contains 12 residues. CDR1 ENHRY and CDR2 SYGVKD come from the germline V gene. V was shortened by 10 bases and J by 2 bases, with 11 bases between the two germline ends.

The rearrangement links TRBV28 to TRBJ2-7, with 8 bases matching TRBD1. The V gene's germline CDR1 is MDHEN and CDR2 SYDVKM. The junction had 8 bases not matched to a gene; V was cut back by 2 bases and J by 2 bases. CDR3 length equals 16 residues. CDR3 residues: CASSLPGGEVTYEQYF. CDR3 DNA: TGTGCCAGCAGTTTACCAGGGGGCGAGGTAACCTACGAGCAGTACTTC.

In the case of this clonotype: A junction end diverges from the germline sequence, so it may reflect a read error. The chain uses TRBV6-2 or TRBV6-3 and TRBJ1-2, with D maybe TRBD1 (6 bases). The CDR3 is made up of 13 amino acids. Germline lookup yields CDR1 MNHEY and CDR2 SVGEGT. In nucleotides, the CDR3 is TGTGTCAGCAGTTACTCGACAGGCTCCGGCTACACCTTC. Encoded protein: CVSSYSTGSGYTF.

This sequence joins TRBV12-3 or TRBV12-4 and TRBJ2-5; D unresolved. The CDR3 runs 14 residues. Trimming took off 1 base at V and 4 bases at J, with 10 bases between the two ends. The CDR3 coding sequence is TGTGCCAGCAGTTTAGACAGCCCCTCAGAGACCCAGTACTTC. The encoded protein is CASSLDSPSETQYF.

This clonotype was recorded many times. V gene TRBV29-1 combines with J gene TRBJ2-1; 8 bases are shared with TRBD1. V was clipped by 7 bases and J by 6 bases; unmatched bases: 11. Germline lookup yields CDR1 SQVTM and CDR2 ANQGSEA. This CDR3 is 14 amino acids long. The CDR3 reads CSAVPGQESNEQFF. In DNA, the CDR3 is TGCAGCGCGGTACCGGGACAGGAATCCAATGAGCAGTTCTTC.

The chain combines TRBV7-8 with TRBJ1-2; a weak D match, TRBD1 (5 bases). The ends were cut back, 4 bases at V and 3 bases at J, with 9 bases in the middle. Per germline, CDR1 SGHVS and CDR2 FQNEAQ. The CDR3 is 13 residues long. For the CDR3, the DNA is TGTGCCAGCAGCTCCGGGACGGACTATGGCTACACCTTC. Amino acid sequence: CASSSGTDYGYTF. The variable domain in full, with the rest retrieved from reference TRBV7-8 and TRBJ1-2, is GAGVSQSPRYKVAKRGQDVALRCDPISGHVSLFWYQQALGQGPEFLTYFQNEAQLDKSGLPSDRFFAERPEGSVSTLKIQRTQQEDSAVYLCASSSGTDYGYTFGSGTRLTVV.

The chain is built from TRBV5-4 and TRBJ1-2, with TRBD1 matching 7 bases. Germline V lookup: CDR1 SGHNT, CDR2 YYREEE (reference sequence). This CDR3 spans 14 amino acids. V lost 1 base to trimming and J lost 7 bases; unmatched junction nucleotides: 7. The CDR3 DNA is TGTGCCAGCAGCTTGCTACAGGGGATGCGTGGCTACACCTTC. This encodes CASSLLQGMRGYTF.

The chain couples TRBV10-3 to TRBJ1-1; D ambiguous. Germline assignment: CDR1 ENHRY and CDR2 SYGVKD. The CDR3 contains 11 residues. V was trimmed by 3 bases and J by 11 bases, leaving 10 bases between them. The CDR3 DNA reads TGTGCCATCAGTGACGGAAGGGCGGCTTTCTTT. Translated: CAISDGRAAFF.

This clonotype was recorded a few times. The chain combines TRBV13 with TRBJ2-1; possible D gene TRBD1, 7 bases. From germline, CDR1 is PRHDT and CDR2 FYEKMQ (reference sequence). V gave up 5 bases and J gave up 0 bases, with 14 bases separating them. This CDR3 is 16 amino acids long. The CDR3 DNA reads TGTGCCAGCAGCCCTACAGGGGACTTCTCCTACAATGAGCAGTTCTTC. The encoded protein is CASSPTGDFSYNEQFF.

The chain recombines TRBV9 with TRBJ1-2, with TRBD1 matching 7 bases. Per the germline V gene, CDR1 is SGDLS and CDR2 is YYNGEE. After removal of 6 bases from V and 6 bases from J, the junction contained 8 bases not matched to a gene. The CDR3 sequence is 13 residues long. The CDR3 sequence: CASTLQTGNGYTF. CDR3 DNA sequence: TGTGCCAGCACTCTTCAGACAGGGAATGGCTACACCTTC.

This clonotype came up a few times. CDR3 DNA: TGTGCCAGCAGGGAGCCGCGGGAGCGAGCCACAGATACGCAGTATTTT. It encodes CASREPRERATDTQYF. The rearrangement links TRBV7-2 to TRBJ2-3, with 7 nucleotides matching TRBD2. The V segment lost 6 bases and the J segment 2 bases; nucleotides outside the gene matches: 11. CDR1 SGHTA and CDR2 FQGNSA come from the germline V gene. The CDR3 has 16 amino acids.

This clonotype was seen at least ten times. The CDR3 is CASSLITGETQYF. DNA of the CDR3: TGTGCCAGCAGTTTAATTACCGGAGAGACCCAGTACTTC. The rearrangement joins TRBV12-3 or TRBV12-4 to TRBJ2-5, with D unclear. The CDR3 length is 13 residues. The germline V and J ends were trimmed by 2 bases and 4 bases, with 8 bases remaining between them.

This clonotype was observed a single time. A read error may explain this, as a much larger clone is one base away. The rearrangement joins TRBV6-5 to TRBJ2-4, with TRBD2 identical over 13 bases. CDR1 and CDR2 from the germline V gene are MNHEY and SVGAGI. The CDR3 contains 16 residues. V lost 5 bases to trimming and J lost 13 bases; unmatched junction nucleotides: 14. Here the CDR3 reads CASSPRTSGGNYKQYF. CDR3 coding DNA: TGTGCCAGCAGTCCCCGGACTAGCGGGGGTAACTACAAGCAGTACTTC.

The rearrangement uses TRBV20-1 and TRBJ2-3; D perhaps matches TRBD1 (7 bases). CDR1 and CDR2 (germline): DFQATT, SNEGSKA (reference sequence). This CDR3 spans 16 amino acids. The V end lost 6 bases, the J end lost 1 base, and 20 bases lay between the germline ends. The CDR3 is CSASRRTGGGTDTQYF. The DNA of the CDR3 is TGCAGTGCCAGTCGGCGGACAGGAGGGGGCACAGATACGCAGTATTTT.

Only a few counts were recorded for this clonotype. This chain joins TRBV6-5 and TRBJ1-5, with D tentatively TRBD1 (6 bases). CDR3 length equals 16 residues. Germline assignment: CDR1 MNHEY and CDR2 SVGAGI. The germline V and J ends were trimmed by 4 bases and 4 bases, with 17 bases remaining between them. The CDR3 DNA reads TGTGCCAGCAGTTCCCTGGGGGTGGGGGCGAATCAGCCCCAGCATTTT. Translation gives CASSSLGVGANQPQHF.

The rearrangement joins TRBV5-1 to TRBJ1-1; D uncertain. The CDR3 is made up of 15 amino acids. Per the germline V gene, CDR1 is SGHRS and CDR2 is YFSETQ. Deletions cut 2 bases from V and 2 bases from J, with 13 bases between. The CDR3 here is CASSFSVGANTEAFF. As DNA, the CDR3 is TGCGCCAGCAGCTTCAGCGTTGGAGCTAACACTGAAGCTTTCTTT.